A selection of T cell receptor beta chains follows, all from one sample in a study of OX40 agonist ivuxolimab in advanced cancers. TCRdb's table, derived via immunoSEQ multiplex PCR, lists solely in-frame clones and lacks some. Of 20,000 or so clones in the sample, 65% to 80% are singletons; the top ten hold 16%. The sequencing used CD4+ or CD8+ T cells sorted from blood, collected in a trial of the OX40 agonist ivuxolimab. The origin of the receptors is an adult with an advanced solid tumor such as melanoma, head and neck, liver or kidney cancer. Each CDR3 is given with its conserved first and last residue. The D gene is left open where the match is weak. Expanded clones get a size class; other rows say once, few or many, or leave the size out.

J gene	clone size	V gene	D gene	CDR3 protein	CDR3 DNA
TRBJ2-1	.	TRBV5-3	TRBD2	CARRGTSGAGLQFF	TGTGCCAGAAGGGGGACTAGCGGGGCGGGGCTGCAGTTCTTC
TRBJ2-1	.	TRBV7-2	.	CASSYPLAGKSSYNEQFF	TGTGCCAGCAGCTATCCCCTTGCGGGCAAAAGCTCCTACAATGAGCAGTTCTTC
TRBJ1-1	.	TRBV5-5	.	CASSQDPGKTVMNTEAFF	TGCGCCAGCAGCCAAGATCCGGGGAAAACGGTTATGAACACTGAAGCTTTCTTT
TRBJ1-5	once	TRBV9	.	CASSAEGVLGQPQHF	TGTGCCAGCAGCGCCGAAGGGGTTTTGGGTCAGCCCCAGCATTTT
TRBJ1-2	medium-sized	TRBV19	.	CASSTRGAPGGYTF	TGTGCCAGTAGTACTCGAGGGGCTCCTGGGGGCTACACCTTC
TRBJ1-6	.	TRBV27	.	CASSLRGENSPLHF	TGTGCCAGCAGTTTACGCGGGGAAAATTCACCCCTCCACTTT
TRBJ2-7	.	TRBV19	TRBD2	CASGAGLAGSYEQYF	TGTGCCAGTGGGGCGGGACTAGCGGGATCCTACGAGCAGTACTTC
TRBJ1-4	once	TRBV9	TRBD1	CASSDPGQGAGEKLFF	TGTGCCAGCAGCGATCCCGGACAGGGGGCAGGGGAAAAACTGTTTTTT
TRBJ2-5	.	TRBV6-1	TRBD2	CASSEGLAGGLQETQYF	TGTGCCAGCAGTGAAGGACTAGCGGGGGGCCTCCAAGAGACCCAGTACTTC
TRBJ2-2	.	TRBV7-9	.	CASREGPGELFF	TGTGCCAGCAGGGAGGGTCCCGGGGAGCTGTTTTTT
TRBJ2-2	once	TRBV7-9	TRBD1	CASSETGGGWKTGELFF	TGTGCCAGCAGCGAAACAGGGGGCGGTTGGAAAACCGGGGAGCTGTTTTTT
TRBJ2-7	.	TRBV6-6	TRBD1	CASSTLTGEPYEQYF	TGTGCCAGCAGCACCCTTACAGGGGAGCCCTACGAGCAGTACTTC
TRBJ2-4	.	TRBV13	TRBD1	CASSTGGPGIQYF	TGTGCCAGCAGCACAGGGGGGCCGGGCATTCAGTACTTC
TRBJ2-7	medium-sized	TRBV6-5	TRBD2	CASQLTSGYEQYF	TGTGCCAGCCAATTAACTAGCGGCTACGAGCAGTACTTC
TRBJ1-2	few	TRBV30	.	CAWSEGNYGYTF	TGTGCCTGGTCGGAAGGAAACTATGGCTACACCTTC
TRBJ1-1	once	TRBV6-5	.	CASSYDLDTEAFF	TGTGCCAGCAGTTACGACCTGGACACTGAAGCTTTCTTT
TRBJ1-1	.	TRBV9	.	CASSEGRMNTEAFF	TGTGCCAGCAGCGAGGGACGGATGAACACTGAAGCTTTCTTT
TRBJ1-2	.	TRBV13	TRBD1	CASSLETGLNYGYTF	TGTGCCAGCAGCTTAGAGACAGGGCTAAACTATGGCTACACCTTC
TRBJ1-1	.	TRBV5-6	TRBD1	CASSLAYGTGRRDTEVFF	TGTGCCAGCAGCTTGGCCTATGGGACAGGGAGACGCGACACTGAAGTTTTCTTT
TRBJ1-4	.	TRBV4-3	.	CASSQEPGANEKLFF	TGCGCCAGCAGCCAAGAGCCAGGAGCTAATGAAAAACTGTTTTTT
TRBJ2-1	.	TRBV6-6	TRBD2	CASSQVAGGTGEQFF	TGTGCCAGCAGCCAGGTGGCGGGGGGGACCGGTGAGCAGTTCTTC
TRBJ1-1	.	TRBV6-5	.	CASSYSWGFNTEAFF	TGTGCCAGCAGTTACTCATGGGGATTTAACACTGAAGCTTTCTTT
TRBJ1-5	.	TRBV27	.	CASSTFRQPQHF	TGTGCCAGCAGTACCTTTCGTCAGCCCCAGCATTTT
TRBJ2-3	.	TRBV7-3	.	CASSLKAVDTQYF	TGTGCCAGCAGCTTAAAGGCTGTAGATACGCAGTATTTT
TRBJ1-5	.	TRBV19	.	CASSIAGYQPQHF	TGTGCCAGTAGTATAGCTGGTTATCAGCCCCAGCATTTT
TRBJ1-5	.	TRBV19	.	CASSMFQGPSNQPQHF	TGTGCCAGTAGTATGTTTCAGGGACCTAGCAATCAGCCCCAGCATTTT
TRBJ2-7	.	TRBV19	.	CASSIGRSEQYF	TGTGCCAGTAGTATAGGGCGGAGCGAGCAGTACTTC
TRBJ1-3	.	TRBV10-3	.	CAISEDRTSSGNTIYF	TGTGCCATCAGTGAGGACAGGACGAGCTCTGGAAACACCATATATTTT
TRBJ2-5	.	TRBV4-1	.	CASSQERQEETQYF	TGCGCCAGCAGCCAAGAACGACAGGAGGAGACCCAGTACTTC
TRBJ2-6	.	TRBV7-3	.	CASSLNPGQRYSGANVLTF	TGTGCCAGCAGCTTAAATCCGGGACAACGATACTCTGGGGCCAACGTCCTGACTTTC
TRBJ2-7	.	TRBV2	.	CASSDDLLAWTASYEQYF	TGTGCCAGCAGTGATGATTTGCTAGCGTGGACAGCATCCTACGAGCAGTACTTC
TRBJ2-3	.	TRBV28	.	CASSPWDNRDTQYF	TGTGCCAGCAGTCCCTGGGACAATCGGGATACGCAGTATTTT
TRBJ1-2	few	TRBV10-3	.	CAISESKVEASRGYTF	TGTGCCATCAGTGAGTCGAAAGTCGAGGCCTCGAGGGGCTACACCTTC
TRBJ1-1	.	TRBV6-5	.	CASSTSGFTNTEAFF	TGTGCCAGCAGTACTTCAGGGTTTACGAACACTGAAGCTTTCTTT
TRBJ2-7	.	TRBV7-9	TRBD1	CASSTWTGESSYEQYF	TGTGCCAGCAGCACCTGGACAGGGGAAAGCTCCTACGAGCAGTACTTC
TRBJ1-2	.	TRBV6-6	.	CASSYSTDLYGYTF	TGTGCCAGCAGTTACTCTACGGACCTCTATGGCTACACCTTC
TRBJ2-2	once	TRBV6-5	.	CASSYVTSRNTGELFF	TGTGCCAGCAGTTACGTTACTAGCCGAAACACCGGGGAGCTGTTTTTT
TRBJ2-3	.	TRBV11-2	.	CASSQGGGLGRGPADTQYF	TGTGCCAGCAGCCAAGGGGGGGGTTTGGGAAGGGGCCCCGCAGATACGCAGTATTTT
TRBJ1-2	once	TRBV6-5	.	CASTPRHFYGYTF	TGTGCCAGCACTCCCCGGCACTTCTATGGCTACACCTTC
TRBJ1-5	.	TRBV7-9	.	CASSLALVGREGSNQPQHF	TGTGCCAGCAGCTTAGCCCTGGTGGGCAGGGAAGGTAGCAATCAGCCCCAGCATTTT
TRBJ2-2	.	TRBV5-1	.	CASSWNWGGELFF	TGCGCCAGCAGCTGGAATTGGGGAGGGGAGCTGTTTTTT
TRBJ1-1	.	TRBV19	.	CASSIRDSYTEAFF	TGTGCCAGTAGTATCCGGGATTCCTACACTGAAGCTTTCTTT
TRBJ2-3	.	TRBV7-8	.	CASSPRGDRRTQYF	TGTGCCAGCAGCCCACGGGGGGACAGACGTACGCAGTATTTT
TRBJ1-1	once	TRBV6-5	TRBD1	CASSYSKGGALAFF	TGTGCCAGCAGTTACTCAAAAGGGGGCGCTTTGGCTTTCTTT
TRBJ2-7	.	TRBV27	TRBD2	CASSPGGEQYF	TGTGCCAGCAGTCCGGGGGGCGAGCAGTACTTC
TRBJ2-1	once	TRBV20-1	.	CSLGNEQFF	TGCAGTCTCGGAAACGAGCAGTTCTTC
TRBJ2-7	.	TRBV4-3	TRBD1	CASSPGQGSYEQYF	TGCGCCAGCAGCCCAGGACAGGGCTCCTACGAGCAGTACTTC
TRBJ1-5	.	TRBV4-1	TRBD1	CASSQEGQVFQPQHF	TGCGCCAGCAGCCAAGAAGGACAGGTATTTCAGCCCCAGCATTTT
TRBJ2-7	medium-sized	TRBV19	.	CASSNGEGLDEQYF	TGTGCCAGTAGTAATGGGGAAGGTCTAGACGAGCAGTACTTC
TRBJ1-2	once	TRBV7-6	TRBD1	CASSSLLSTGGDFGYTF	TGTGCCAGCAGCTCGCTACTGTCGACAGGGGGCGACTTTGGCTACACCTTC
TRBJ1-3	.	TRBV5-6	.	CASSHGQAPENTIYF	TGTGCCAGCAGCCACGGGCAGGCGCCTGAGAACACCATATATTTT
TRBJ1-1	.	TRBV27	.	CASSLYDVRDTEAFF	TGTGCCAGCAGTCTATATGATGTCCGGGACACTGAAGCTTTCTTT
TRBJ2-7	.	TRBV4-3	.	CASSQFQGSYEQYF	TGCGCCAGCAGCCAATTTCAGGGGTCCTACGAGCAGTACTTC
TRBJ2-1	medium-sized	TRBV6-5	.	CASSYEGPGPNEQFF	TGTGCCAGCAGTTACGAGGGGCCGGGCCCCAATGAGCAGTTCTTC
TRBJ2-5	.	TRBV13	.	CASSAQEGKETQYF	TGTGCCAGCAGCGCACAGGAGGGGAAAGAGACCCAGTACTTC
TRBJ2-5	.	TRBV27	.	CASSLNSVETQYF	TGTGCCAGCAGTTTAAATAGTGTGGAGACCCAGTACTTC